This record concerns one TCR beta chain sequence. Sequenced by immunoSEQ multiplex PCR; TCRdb stores in-frame clones only, minus some. The table records some 330,000 clones, 90% of them present only once. These data belong to a study of Ad26.COV2.S vaccination and SARS-CoV-2 variants. As to treatment: some 20 received Ad26.COV2.S at low or high dose, single or two shots; roughly 5 received placebo; per-sample allocation not given. Collection of samples fell on day 63 after the first vaccine or placebo injection. The sample came from a Boston adult aged 18-55 years. The sequences come from peripheral blood, collected in a trial of Ad26.COV2.S vaccine versus placebo. The TCR sequence derives from a person between 18 and 60 years old who received the Ad26.COV2.S COVID-19 vaccine or a placebo.

The CDR3 DNA is TGTGCCAGCAGACAGGGCCTGGTGAACACTGAAGCTTTCTTT. It codes for CASRQGLVNTEAFF. This chain connects TRBV2 to TRBJ1-1; TRBD1 is a possible D gene (6 bases). Germline loops: CDR1 SNHLY, CDR2 FYNNEI. The CDR3 length is 14 residues. Trimming removed 6 bases from V and 0 bases from J, with 11 bases in between. The full variable domain, in which reference TRBV2 and TRBJ1-1 provide the parts outside the CDR3, is EPEVTQTPSHQVTQMGQEVILRCVPISNHLYFYWYRQILGQKVEFLVSFYNNEISEKSEIFDDQFSVERPDGSNFTLKIRSTKLEDSAMYFCASRQGLVNTEAFFGQGTRLTVV.